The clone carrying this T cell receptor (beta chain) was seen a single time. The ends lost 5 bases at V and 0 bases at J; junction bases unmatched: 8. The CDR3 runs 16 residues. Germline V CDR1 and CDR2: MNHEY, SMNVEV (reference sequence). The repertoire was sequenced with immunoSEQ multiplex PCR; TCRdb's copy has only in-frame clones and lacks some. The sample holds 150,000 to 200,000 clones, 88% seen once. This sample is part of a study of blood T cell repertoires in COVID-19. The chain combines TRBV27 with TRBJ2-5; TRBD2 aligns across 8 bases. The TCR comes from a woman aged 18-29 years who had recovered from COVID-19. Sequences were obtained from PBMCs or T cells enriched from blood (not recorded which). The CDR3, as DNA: TGTGCCAGCAGTCCCTCTAGCGGGCTCTACCAAGAGACCCAGTACTTC. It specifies CASSPSSGLYQETQYF.